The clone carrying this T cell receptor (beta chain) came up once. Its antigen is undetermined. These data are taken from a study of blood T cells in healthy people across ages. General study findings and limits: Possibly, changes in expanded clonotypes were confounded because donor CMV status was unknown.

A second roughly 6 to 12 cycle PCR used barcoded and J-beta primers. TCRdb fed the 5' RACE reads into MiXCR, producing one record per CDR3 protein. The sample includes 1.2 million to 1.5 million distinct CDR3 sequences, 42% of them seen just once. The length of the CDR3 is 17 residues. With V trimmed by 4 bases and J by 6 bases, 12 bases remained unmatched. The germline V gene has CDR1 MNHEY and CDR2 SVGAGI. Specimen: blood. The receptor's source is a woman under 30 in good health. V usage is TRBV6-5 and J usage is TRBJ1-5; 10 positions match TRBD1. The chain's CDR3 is CASSSYRTGGRGQPQHF. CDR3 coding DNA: TGTGCCAGCAGTTCATACCGGACAGGGGGAAGAGGTCAGCCCCAGCATTTT.